This T cell receptor (beta chain) was sequenced during a study of blood T cell repertoires in COVID-19 (dated by TCRdb to about 2020). Study-wide context: Samples from collaborators originated in the United States, Italy and Spain and spanned both the acute and convalescent phases of COVID-19. The prospective study material was composed of cDNA or gDNA derived from T cells, B-cell-depleted T cells, or PBMCs. Subjects who had been exposed to COVID-19, were actively infected with it, or had recovered from it provided the deeply sampled blood TCRbeta repertoires that made up the dataset. The repertoires were made available in a free public database intended to serve as a resource for research on the immune response to SARS-CoV-2. Samples came from the ongoing ImmuneRACE study (first 160 participants) plus 1,254 subjects from 6 global collaborators. Sample metadata almost always included a de-identified subject ID, COVID-19 status, age in years and sex. Where available, HLA class I and class II types were obtained from metadata supplied by the sample provider rather than from assay-based typing.

A remark on this clone: Its target antigen remains unknown. Within one base of it there is no much larger clone, and no base qualities were kept.

Participants in the prospective study were enrolled through a virtual design, were aged roughly 18 to 90 years, and lived in 24 United States geographic areas. To assign participants to cohorts, the prospective study relied on clinical history that participants themselves reported in a screening survey and a study questionnaire. Recovered participants in ImmuneRACE Cohort 3 were defined by two consecutive negative NP/OP PCR tests, clearance by a healthcare professional, or resolution of symptoms. Each participant in the prospective study had whole blood, serum and a nasopharyngeal or oropharyngeal swab collected by mobile phlebotomists. Prospective study participants could optionally give additional blood draws and questionnaires over an approximately two-month period. Blood samples from the prospective study were shipped frozen or at room temperature prior to DNA extraction. The immunoSEQ Assay, a bias-controlled multiplex PCR, was used to amplify TCRbeta CDR3 regions from genomic DNA. The published analysis was carried out like this. The number of nucleated cells in each sample was estimated from the amplification of reference gene primers within the assay. To quantify the absolute abundance of each unique TCRbeta CDR3 rearrangement, sequence reads were collapsed and filtered. Productive Simpson clonality was computed per sample as the square root of Simpson's diversity index over productive rearrangements. TCRdb retrieved this table from immuneACCESS and kept in-frame rearrangements only. Not all clones are present; in checked studies, unresolved V genes account for under half, and no reason is known for the remainder. V and J calls and clone size are those listed in that table; D and trimming were worked out from the DNA. The table for this sample lists 300,000 to 400,000 clones; approximately 90% of them were counted only once. The ten largest clones represent more than 0.95% of the sample.

V trim: 0 bases; J trim: 4 bases; unmatched bases: 10. Measured from the cysteine to the phenylalanine, the CDR3 is 17 residues long. Left in the record is the CDR3 DNA by itself, 51 bases read in frame from the first base. CDR1 and CDR2 (SGDLS, YYNGEE) derive from the germline V gene. Study-wide findings and limitations: How much clinical and demographic metadata was included differed by source and by participant, and the metadata was provided uncurated.

Input material: PBMCs or T cells enriched from blood (not recorded which). The clonotype originates from a woman aged 18-30 years who had recovered from COVID-19. The chain is encoded by TRBV9 joined to TRBJ2-5; TRBD2 agrees with 9 junctional bases. The DNA sequence is given as TGTGCCAGCAGCGTAGAAGTCGGGGGGACTAGCAGAGAGACCCAGTACTTC. It encodes CASSVEVGGTSRETQYF.